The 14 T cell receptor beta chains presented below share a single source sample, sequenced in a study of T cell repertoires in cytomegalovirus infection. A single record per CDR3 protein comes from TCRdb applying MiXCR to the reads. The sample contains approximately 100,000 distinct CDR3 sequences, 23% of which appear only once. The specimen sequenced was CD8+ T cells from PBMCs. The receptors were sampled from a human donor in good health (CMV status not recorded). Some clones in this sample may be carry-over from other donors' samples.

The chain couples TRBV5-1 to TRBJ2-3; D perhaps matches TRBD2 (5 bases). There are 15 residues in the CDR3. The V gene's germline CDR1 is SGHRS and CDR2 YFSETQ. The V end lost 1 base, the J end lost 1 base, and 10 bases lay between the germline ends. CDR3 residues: CASSLMEAGTDTQYF. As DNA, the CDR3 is TGCGCCAGCAGCTTGATGGAGGCGGGCACAGATACGCAGTATTTT.

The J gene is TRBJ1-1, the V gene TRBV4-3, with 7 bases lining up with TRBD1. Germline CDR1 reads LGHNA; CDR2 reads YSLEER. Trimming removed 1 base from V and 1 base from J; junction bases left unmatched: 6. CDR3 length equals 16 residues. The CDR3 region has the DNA TGCGCCAGCAGCCAAGGAGGGGGCAACTCGAACACTGAAGCTTTCTTT. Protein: CASSQGGGNSNTEAFF.

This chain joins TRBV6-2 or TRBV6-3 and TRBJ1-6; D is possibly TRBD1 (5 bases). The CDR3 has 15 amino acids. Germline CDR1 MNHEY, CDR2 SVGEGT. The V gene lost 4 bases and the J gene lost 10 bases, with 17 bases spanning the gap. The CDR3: CASSWLGRGQSPLHF. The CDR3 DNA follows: TGTGCCAGCAGTTGGCTCGGGCGGGGCCAGTCACCCCTCCACTTT.

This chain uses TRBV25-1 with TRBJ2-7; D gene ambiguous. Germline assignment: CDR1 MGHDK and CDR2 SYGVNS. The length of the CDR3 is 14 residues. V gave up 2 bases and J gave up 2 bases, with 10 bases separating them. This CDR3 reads CASSEPRAPYEQYF. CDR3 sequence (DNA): TGTGCCAGCAGTGAACCCCGGGCACCCTACGAGCAGTACTTC.

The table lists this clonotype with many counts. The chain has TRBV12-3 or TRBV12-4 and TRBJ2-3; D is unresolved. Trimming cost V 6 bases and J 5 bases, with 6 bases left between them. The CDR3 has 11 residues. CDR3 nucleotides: TGTGCCAGCAGCAGAAAAGATACGCAGTATTTT. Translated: CASSRKDTQYF.

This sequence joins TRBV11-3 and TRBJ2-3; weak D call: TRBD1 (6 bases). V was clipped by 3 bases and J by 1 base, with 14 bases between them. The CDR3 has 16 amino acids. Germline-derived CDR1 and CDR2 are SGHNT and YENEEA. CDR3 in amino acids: CASSFPSGGGTDTQYF. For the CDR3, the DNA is TGTGCCAGCAGCTTTCCCTCTGGGGGCGGCACAGATACGCAGTATTTT.

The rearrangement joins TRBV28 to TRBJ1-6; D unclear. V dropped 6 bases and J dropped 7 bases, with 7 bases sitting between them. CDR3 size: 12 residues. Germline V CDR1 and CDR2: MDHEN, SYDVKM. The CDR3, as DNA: TGTGCCAGCAGGGTCCAGAATTCACCCCTCCACTTT. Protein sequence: CASRVQNSPLHF.

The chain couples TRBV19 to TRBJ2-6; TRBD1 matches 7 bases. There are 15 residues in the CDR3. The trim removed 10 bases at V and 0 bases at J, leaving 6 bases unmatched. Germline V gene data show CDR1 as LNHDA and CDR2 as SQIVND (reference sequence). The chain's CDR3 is CATLGQSSGANVLTF. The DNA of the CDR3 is TGTGCCACCTTGGGACAGAGCTCTGGGGCCAACGTCCTGACTTTC.

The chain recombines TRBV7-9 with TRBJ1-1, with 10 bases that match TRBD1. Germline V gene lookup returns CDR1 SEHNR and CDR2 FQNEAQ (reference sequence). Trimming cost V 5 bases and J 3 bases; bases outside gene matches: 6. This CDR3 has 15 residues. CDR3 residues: CASSPWDRGDTEAFF. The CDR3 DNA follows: TGTGCCAGCAGCCCTTGGGACAGGGGAGACACTGAAGCTTTCTTT.

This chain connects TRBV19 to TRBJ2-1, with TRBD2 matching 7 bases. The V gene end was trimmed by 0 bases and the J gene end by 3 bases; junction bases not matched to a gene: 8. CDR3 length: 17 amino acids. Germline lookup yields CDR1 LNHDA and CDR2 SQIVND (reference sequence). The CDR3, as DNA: TGTGCCAGTAGTATAGATCTATCGGGAGGAGGCTACAATGAGCAGTTCTTC. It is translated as CASSIDLSGGGYNEQFF.

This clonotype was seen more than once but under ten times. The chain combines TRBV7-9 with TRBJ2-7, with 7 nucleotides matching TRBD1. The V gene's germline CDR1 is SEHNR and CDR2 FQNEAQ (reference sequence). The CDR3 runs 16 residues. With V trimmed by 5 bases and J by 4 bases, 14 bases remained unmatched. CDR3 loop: CASSANSGQALYEQYF. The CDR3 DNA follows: TGTGCCAGCAGCGCGAACTCCGGACAGGCACTATACGAGCAGTACTTC.

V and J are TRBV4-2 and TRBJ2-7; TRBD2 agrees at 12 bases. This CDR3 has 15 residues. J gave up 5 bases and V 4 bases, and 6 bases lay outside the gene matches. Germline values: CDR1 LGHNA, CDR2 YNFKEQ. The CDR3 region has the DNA TGTGCCAGCAGCCTGGAGACTAGCGGGAGCGACGAGCAGTACTTC. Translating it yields CASSLETSGSDEQYF.

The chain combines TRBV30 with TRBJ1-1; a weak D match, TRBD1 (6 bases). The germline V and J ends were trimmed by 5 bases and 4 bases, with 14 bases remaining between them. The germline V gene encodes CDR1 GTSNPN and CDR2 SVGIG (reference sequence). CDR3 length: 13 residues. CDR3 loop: CAWVEGVGTEAFF. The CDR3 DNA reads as TGTGCCTGGGTGGAGGGGGTTGGCACTGAAGCTTTCTTT.

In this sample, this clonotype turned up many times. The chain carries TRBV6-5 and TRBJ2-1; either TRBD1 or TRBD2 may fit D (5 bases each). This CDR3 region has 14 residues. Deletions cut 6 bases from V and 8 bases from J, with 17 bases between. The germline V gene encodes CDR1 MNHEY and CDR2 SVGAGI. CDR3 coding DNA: TGTGCCAGCAGCTCGGGGCAGGAAAGTGATGAGCAGTTCTTC. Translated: CASSSGQESDEQFF.